Listed below are T cell receptor beta chains from one sample, sequenced in a study of vaccination and CD4 T cells after COVID-19. These receptors have no known antigen. Via MiXCR, TCRdb re-called the PCR reads, giving one row per CDR3 protein. The table lists 14,000 to 15,000 distinct CDR3 sequences, about 50% of them singletons. Sequencing input: CD4+ T cells from blood, cultured in vitro. These receptors all stem from a human donor who had recovered from COVID-19. Both conserved end residues are part of each CDR3. D genes are given only for firm matches. Size tells how often a clone was seen (once, few, many) or the class of an expanded clone, and some rows leave it out.

CASSITGQRYGYTF | TGTGCCAGTAGTATAACAGGACAGAGATATGGCTACACCTTC | NA | few | TRBJ1-2 | TRBV19
CSAGGSGSTDTQYF | TGCAGTGCTGGGGGAAGCGGGAGCACAGATACGCAGTATTTT | NA | few | TRBJ2-3 | TRBV20-1
CASSSNSGRQTQYF | TGTGCCAGCAGCTCTAATAGCGGGAGACAGACCCAGTACTTC | TRBD2 | once | TRBJ2-5 | TRBV5-4
CASSQTGIDTQYF | TGTGCCAGCAGCCAAACAGGGATCGATACGCAGTATTTT | NA | NA | TRBJ2-3 | TRBV2
CASSLQGRANTGELFF | TGTGCCAGCAGTCTTCAGGGGAGGGCGAACACCGGGGAGCTGTTTTTT | NA | once | TRBJ2-2 | TRBV7-2
CASTRQASASSYNEQFF | TGTGCCAGCACCCGACAGGCTAGCGCGAGCTCCTACAATGAGCAGTTCTTC | NA | NA | TRBJ2-1 | TRBV6-1
CATSLELRLNEQFF | TGTGCCACCAGCTTGGAGCTTCGGCTTAATGAGCAGTTCTTC | NA | NA | TRBJ2-1 | TRBV15
CAWSASGVEQYF | TGTGCCTGGAGTGCCTCGGGAGTGGAGCAGTATTTT | NA | medium-sized | TRBJ2-3 | TRBV30
CAWSVQGLRNSPLHF | TGTGCCTGGAGTGTACAAGGGTTGCGTAATTCACCCCTCCACTTT | NA | NA | TRBJ1-6 | TRBV30
CASRKTSGETQYF | TGTGCCAGCAGAAAGACTAGCGGTGAGACCCAGTACTTC | TRBD2 | NA | TRBJ2-5 | TRBV12-3/TRBV12-4
CASSLWKGAKTGQPQHF | TGTGCCAGCAGTTTATGGAAGGGGGCGAAGACCGGTCAGCCCCAGCATTTT | TRBD1 | NA | TRBJ1-5 | TRBV28
CSASRDWGPQHF | TGCAGTGCTAGTCGGGATTGGGGGCCCCAGCATTTT | NA | NA | TRBJ1-5 | TRBV20-1
CATSSHGQGPKGVQETQYF | TGTGCCACCAGCAGTCATGGACAGGGGCCAAAGGGGGTCCAAGAGACCCAGTACTTC | TRBD1 | few | TRBJ2-5 | TRBV15
CASSLEGHPTGELFF | TGCGCCAGCAGCTTGGAGGGACATCCAACCGGGGAGCTGTTTTTT | NA | NA | TRBJ2-2 | TRBV5-1
CSALRGDLNEQFF | TGCAGTGCTTTGCGGGGGGACCTCAATGAGCAGTTCTTC | TRBD2 | NA | TRBJ2-1 | TRBV20-1
CASTSLGRGSGNTIYF | TGTGCCAGCACCAGTTTGGGCAGGGGCTCTGGAAACACCATATATTTT | NA | NA | TRBJ1-3 | TRBV28
CASSITYAGQSNQPQHF | TGTGCCAGTAGTATTACATACGCGGGACAGAGCAATCAGCCCCAGCATTTT | TRBD1 | NA | TRBJ1-5 | TRBV19
CASSLGAETQYF | TGTGCCAGCAGCTTAGGGGCGGAGACCCAGTACTTC | NA | NA | TRBJ2-5 | TRBV7-9
CASWDRGSNTQYF | TGTGCCAGCTGGGACAGGGGCTCAAATACGCAGTATTTT | TRBD1 | NA | TRBJ2-3 | TRBV28
CASSVDRAHSPLHF | TGCGCCAGCAGCGTCGACAGGGCGCATTCACCCCTCCACTTT | TRBD1 | NA | TRBJ1-6 | TRBV5-1
CASSQGFEEQYF | TGTGCCAGCAGTCAGGGATTTGAAGAGCAGTACTTC | NA | NA | TRBJ2-7 | TRBV12-3/TRBV12-4
CASTPRDRVKNYGYTF | TGTGCCAGCACCCCCCGGGACAGGGTTAAAAACTATGGCTACACCTTC | TRBD1 | NA | TRBJ1-2 | TRBV28
CSARSSGRTDTQYF | TGCAGTGCTAGATCTAGCGGGAGAACAGATACGCAGTATTTT | TRBD2 | few | TRBJ2-3 | TRBV20-1
CASSPGPWEDTQYF | TGTGCCAGCAGCCCCGGGCCGTGGGAGGATACGCAGTATTTT | NA | once | TRBJ2-3 | TRBV7-3
CASSKSGQARSPLHF | TGTGCCAGCAGTAAGTCGGGACAGGCTCGGTCACCCCTCCACTTT | TRBD1 | few | TRBJ1-6 | TRBV6-1
CSARGLDHNEQFF | TGCAGTGCGAGAGGACTAGACCACAATGAGCAGTTCTTC | TRBD2 | NA | TRBJ2-1 | TRBV20-1
CASSPGLAPGTDTQYF | TGTGCCAGCAGCCCAGGACTAGCCCCCGGCACAGATACGCAGTATTTT | TRBD2 | once | TRBJ2-3 | TRBV6-1
CASSYRGEGETQYF | TGTGCCAGCAGTTATCGGGGCGAGGGGGAGACCCAGTACTTC | NA | NA | TRBJ2-5 | TRBV7-3
CATSDQRLAHTDTQYF | TGTGCCACCAGTGATCAGAGACTAGCCCACACAGATACGCAGTATTTT | TRBD2 | NA | TRBJ2-3 | TRBV24-1
CASSVGGASTEAFF | TGTGCCAGCAGTGTAGGGGGCGCGAGCACTGAAGCTTTCTTT | TRBD1 | NA | TRBJ1-1 | TRBV12-3/TRBV12-4
CASRGGLNTEAFF | TGCGCCAGCAGAGGGGGCTTGAACACTGAAGCTTTCTTT | TRBD1 | NA | TRBJ1-1 | TRBV5-1
CASSLSGDSNTGELFF | TGTGCCAGCAGCTTATCCGGTGACTCGAACACCGGGGAGCTGTTTTTT | NA | NA | TRBJ2-2 | TRBV7-9
CATSEIGGIRTDTQYF | TGTGCCACCAGCGAGATTGGCGGTATTCGCACAGATACGCAGTATTTT | NA | NA | TRBJ2-3 | TRBV15
CATSRDSNQPQHF | TGTGCTACGTCCCGGGACTCCAATCAGCCCCAGCATTTT | NA | NA | TRBJ1-5 | TRBV30
CASRGGTSGYNEQFF | TGTGCCAGCAGGGGAGGGACTAGCGGATACAATGAGCAGTTCTTC | TRBD2 | few | TRBJ2-1 | TRBV2
CASSLNGNIQYF | TGTGCCAGCAGTTTAAACGGAAACATTCAGTACTTC | NA | NA | TRBJ2-4 | TRBV28
CASSSTPFWGSGANVLTF | NA | NA | few | TRBJ2-6 | TRBV6-5
CASSPGGNTEAFF | TGTGCCAGCAGCCCCGGGGGGAACACTGAAGCTTTCTTT | NA | few | TRBJ1-1 | TRBV6-2/TRBV6-3
CASSLVAGYNEQFF | TGTGCCAGCAGCTTAGTAGCGGGTTACAATGAGCAGTTCTTC | TRBD2 | NA | TRBJ2-1 | TRBV11-2
CASSDSGGNSPLHF | TGTGCCAGCAGTGACTCAGGGGGCAATTCACCCCTCCACTTT | TRBD1 | few | TRBJ1-6 | TRBV6-4
CATEFNEKLFF | TGTGCCACCGAGTTTAATGAAAAACTGTTTTTT | NA | NA | TRBJ1-4 | TRBV6-1
CASSELLTNTDTQYF | TGTGCCAGCAGTGAACTACTCACCAACACAGATACGCAGTATTTT | NA | NA | TRBJ2-3 | TRBV6-1
CASRRDETDYGYTF | TGTGCCAGCAGACGCGATGAGACGGATTATGGCTACACCTTC | NA | NA | TRBJ1-2 | TRBV2
CSARDQFGPDTQYF | TGCAGTGCTAGAGACCAATTCGGGCCAGATACGCAGTATTTT | NA | few | TRBJ2-3 | TRBV20-1
CAWSLPAGNTGELFF | TGTGCCTGGAGTCTGCCGGCAGGGAACACCGGGGAGCTGTTTTTT | NA | few | TRBJ2-2 | TRBV30
CAIGDFQETQYF | TGTGCCATCGGGGACTTCCAAGAGACCCAGTACTTC | NA | few | TRBJ2-5 | TRBV10-3
CASSRQVNQPQHF | TGTGCCAGCAGCCGACAGGTTAATCAGCCCCAGCATTTT | NA | NA | TRBJ1-5 | TRBV6-1
CSARAIGGTTNYGYTF | TGCAGTGCTAGGGCCATCGGCGGGACAACCAACTATGGCTACACCTTC | NA | few | TRBJ1-2 | TRBV20-1
CASSYSPGSREQFF | TGTGCCAGCAGTTACTCGCCGGGATCGCGCGAGCAGTTCTTC | NA | once | TRBJ2-1 | TRBV6-2/TRBV6-3
CASSLSRGFYEQYF | TGTGCCAGCAGTTTGTCACGGGGTTTCTACGAGCAGTACTTC | NA | NA | TRBJ2-7 | TRBV12-3/TRBV12-4
CASCPAGNTDTQYF | TGTGCCAGCTGTCCCGCGGGTAACACAGATACGCAGTATTTT | NA | NA | TRBJ2-3 | TRBV28
CATMDPRGTDTQYF | TGTGCCACCATGGATCCCAGGGGAACAGATACGCAGTATTTT | NA | few | TRBJ2-3 | TRBV24-1
CASSQRDRGIDYEQYF | TGTGCCAGCAGCCAAAGGGACAGGGGTATAGACTACGAGCAGTACTTC | TRBD1 | NA | TRBJ2-7 | TRBV14
CASSLRSGGETQYF | TGTGCCAGCAGCCTTCGGAGCGGCGGAGAGACCCAGTACTTC | NA | NA | TRBJ2-5 | TRBV6-1
CASRGQALFVAEAFF | TGTGCCAGCAGAGGACAGGCTCTGTTCGTCGCTGAAGCTTTCTTT | TRBD1 | NA | TRBJ1-1 | TRBV28
CSAINPRGSYEQYF | TGCAGTGCTATCAATCCCCGAGGGTCCTACGAGCAGTACTTC | NA | NA | TRBJ2-7 | TRBV20-1
CASSSSTSGRLKQYF | NA | NA | NA | TRBJ2-7 | TRBV6-5
CASSPHRGQGPYGYTF | TGTGCCAGCAGCCCCCACAGGGGGCAAGGACCCTATGGCTACACCTTC | TRBD1 | NA | TRBJ1-2 | TRBV11-2
CASRLTGRPSNQPQHF | TGTGCCAGCAGATTGACAGGACGGCCGAGCAATCAGCCCCAGCATTTT | NA | few | TRBJ1-5 | TRBV25-1